The rows below give T cell receptor beta chains drawn from one sample of a study of blood T cell repertoires in COVID-19. Measured with immunoSEQ multiplex PCR; TCRdb has only the in-frame clones, and not every one. The data show over 130,000 clones, with around 90% seen just once and 9.5% to 12% held by the top ten. Sequencing used peripheral blood. The receptor source for this set is an elderly woman with acute or convalescent COVID-19. CDR3s include the opening cysteine and the closing phenylalanine or tryptophan. D genes are given only for firm matches.

CDR3 length: 15
D gene: TRBD2
V gene: TRBV11-1
J gene: TRBJ2-3
CDR3 protein: CASSLPRLAEATQYF

CDR3 length: 18
D gene: TRBD2
V gene: TRBV19
J gene: TRBJ2-1
CDR3 protein: CASSNLGLAGVPYNEQFF

CDR3 length: 12
D gene: NA
V gene: TRBV7-2
J gene: TRBJ1-1
CDR3 protein: CASSLYRTEAFF

CDR3 length: 14
D gene: TRBD2
V gene: TRBV5-1
J gene: TRBJ2-7
CDR3 protein: CASSFTRTSNEQYF

CDR3 length: 15
D gene: NA
V gene: TRBV30
J gene: TRBJ1-1
CDR3 protein: CAWSVKGLTNTEAFF

CDR3 length: 16
D gene: TRBD2
V gene: TRBV15
J gene: TRBJ2-7
CDR3 protein: CATSFRLAGDFYEQYF

CDR3 length: 14
D gene: NA
V gene: TRBV5-4
J gene: TRBJ1-1
CDR3 protein: CASSVPGVNTEAFF

CDR3 length: 14
D gene: NA
V gene: TRBV19
J gene: TRBJ2-2
CDR3 protein: CASSVQENTGELFF

CDR3 length: 17
D gene: TRBD1
V gene: TRBV7-8
J gene: TRBJ2-2
CDR3 protein: CASSSWTGEVDTGELFF

CDR3 length: 14
D gene: NA
V gene: TRBV3-1/TRBV3-2
J gene: TRBJ1-1
CDR3 protein: CASSRSQGLTEAFF

CDR3 length: 14
D gene: TRBD1
V gene: TRBV29-1
J gene: TRBJ1-2
CDR3 protein: CSVSSGTGEGGYTF

CDR3 length: 18
D gene: TRBD1
V gene: TRBV3-1/TRBV3-2
J gene: TRBJ1-2
CDR3 protein: CASSPNTGTGKGNYGYTF